Here is one T cell receptor beta chain with its context. Antigen: not known. Only in-frame clones appear in the TCRdb table, and some are missing; sequencing was by immunoSEQ multiplex PCR. The table lists 83,000 or so clones, over 75% of them singletons. V shed 4 bases and J shed 5 bases, with 12 bases lying between them. This CDR3 is built from 14 residues. The V gene's germline CDR1 is SGHNT and CDR2 YYREEE (reference sequence). This sample stems from a study of T cell responses to AZD1222 COVID-19 vaccine. The study's findings and limits: Of spike-specific TCRs, nearly half reportedly target regions left unmutated in variants.

This sample comprised peripheral blood, obtained on day 0 of MenACWY control vaccination. The chain recombines TRBV5-4 with TRBJ1-4, with D possibly matching TRBD1 (5 bases). The sequence came from an adult in good health. CDR3 bases: TGTGCCAGCAGCACCGGGACGGAGAATGAAAAACTGTTTTTT. Amino acids: CASSTGTENEKLFF.